The 7 T cell receptor beta chains below were found in one sample sequenced in a study of regulatory T cells in long-lasting Graves disease. Library construction for TCR beta used iRepertoire HTBI primers and Arm-PCR of CDR3 regions. Using its own MiXCR run on the multiplex PCR reads, TCRdb lists one record per CDR3 protein. This sample yields about 420,000 distinct CDR3 sequences, of which 16% are seen a single time; under 30% belongs to the top ten. Specified time point: newly diagnosed GD, antithyroid drugs for less than 3 months. TCR sequences were obtained from RNA taken from PBMCs. This same sample was also part of a study on T cells in Graves' hyperthyroidism and ophthalmopathy.

The specimen comprised peripheral blood mononuclear cells (PBMCs), sampled at new diagnosis, from a patient treated with antithyroid drugs. The source is a woman aged 18-30 years with Graves disease.

This clonotype was counted a few times. The chain joins TRBV11-2 to TRBJ2-1; the match to TRBD2 covers 9 bases. The CDR3 has 17 amino acids. In germline, CDR1 is SGHAT, CDR2 FQNNGV. Losses at the gene ends were 1 base for V and 5 bases for J; bases not matched to a gene: 9. CDR3 sequence: CASSLGLSGRYNNEQFF. Written as DNA, the CDR3 is TGTGCCAGCAGCTTAGGACTTAGCGGGAGATACAACAATGAGCAGTTCTTC.

In this sample, this clonotype turned up many times. This chain uses TRBV7-8 with TRBJ2-1; 10 bases match TRBD1. There are 16 residues in the CDR3. CDR1 is SGHVS and CDR2 is FQNEAQ in the germline V gene. The V and J ends lost 5 bases and 6 bases, in that order; junction bases with no gene match: 10. The CDR3 sequence: CASSQSGTGVSNEQFF. CDR3 sequence (DNA): TGTGCCAGCAGCCAATCCGGGACAGGGGTCTCCAATGAGCAGTTCTTC.

As for this clonotype: At one end, the junction sequence differs from germline, possibly due to a read error. This chain links TRBV18 with TRBJ2-1; D possibly matches TRBD1 or TRBD2 (7 bases each). Germline loops: CDR1 KGHSH, CDR2 LQKENI. The CDR3 consists of 13 residues. The DNA for the CDR3 is TGTGCCAGGTCACCAGGGGGGGGCGGTGAGCAGTTCTTC. Protein sequence: CARSPGGGGEQFF.

This chain joins TRBV7-9 and TRBJ2-7, with TRBD2 matching 10 bases. The CDR3 runs 15 residues. Per germline, CDR1 SEHNR and CDR2 FQNEAQ (reference sequence). The V segment lost 2 bases and the J segment 0 bases; nucleotides outside the gene matches: 1. CDR3 sequence (DNA): TGTGCCAGCAGCTTACTAGCGGGGGACTCCTACGAGCAGTACTTC. Protein product: CASSLLAGDSYEQYF.

V usage is TRBV5-1 and J usage is TRBJ2-3; D unclear. CDR1 is SGHRS, CDR2 YFSETQ, per germline. CDR3 size: 14 residues. Deletions cut 6 bases from V and 0 bases from J, with 11 bases between. The CDR3 DNA reads TGCGCCAGCATCAGGTCACCAAGCACAGATACGCAGTATTTT. As protein: CASIRSPSTDTQYF.

The CDR3 loop reads CASSPRAGEANTGELFF. CDR3 coding DNA: TGTGCCAGCTCACCAAGGGCCGGAGAAGCGAACACCGGGGAGCTGTTTTTT. The chain combines TRBV18 with TRBJ2-2; D uncertain. The CDR3 totals 17 residues. Germline assignment: CDR1 KGHSH and CDR2 LQKENI. The germline V and J ends were trimmed by 2 bases and 0 bases, with 13 bases remaining between them.

The sample holds many counts of this clonotype. This chain joins TRBV20-1 and TRBJ2-3; TRBD1 or TRBD2 may be the D gene (5 bases each). V gave up 5 bases and J gave up 2 bases, with 14 bases separating them. The CDR3 contains 14 residues. Germline V lookup: CDR1 DFQATT, CDR2 SNEGSKA (reference sequence). The CDR3 sequence is CSAGTAVNTDTQYF. CDR3 nucleotide sequence: TGCAGTGCTGGGACCGCCGTGAACACAGATACGCAGTATTTT.